These 32 T cell receptor beta chains were all obtained from the same sample, sequenced in a study of T cell responses to AZD1222 COVID-19 vaccine. Sequenced by immunoSEQ multiplex PCR; TCRdb stores in-frame clones only, minus some. The profile shows approximately 140,000 clones, roughly 92% of them singletons. The specimen comprised peripheral blood, sampled 28 days after the second AZD1222 dose. These TCRs come from an adult who received the AZD1222 COVID-19 vaccine.

The CDR3 reads CASSPRRENTIYF. The CDR3 coding sequence is TGCGCCAGCAGCCCCCGGCGCGAGAACACCATATATTTT. This chain uses TRBV4-3 with TRBJ1-3; the D is unclear. V shed 4 bases and J shed 7 bases, with 11 bases lying between them. In germline, CDR1 is LGHNA, CDR2 YSLEER. CDR3 length: 13 amino acids.

This rearrangement joins TRBV13 to TRBJ2-7; D may be TRBD1 (5 bases). The V end was cut by 6 bases, the J end by 0 bases, with 18 bases between. This CDR3 spans 16 amino acids. Per germline, CDR1 PRHDT and CDR2 FYEKMQ (reference sequence). In DNA form, the CDR3 reads TGTGCCAGCAGACCGCAAGACAGAAGCAGCTCCTACGAGCAGTACTTC. It encodes CASRPQDRSSSYEQYF.

The chain is built from TRBV4-3 and TRBJ1-5, with D uncertain. The germline V gene encodes CDR1 LGHNA and CDR2 YSLEER. The CDR3 is made up of 14 amino acids. V was shortened by 4 bases and J by 0 bases, with 7 bases between the two germline ends. As DNA, the CDR3 is TGCGCCAGCAGCCTTGACCATAGCAATCAGCCCCAGCATTTT. Translating gives CASSLDHSNQPQHF.

CDR3 region: CASSQVPGADTQYF. As DNA, the CDR3 is TGTGCCAGTAGTCAGGTACCGGGGGCAGATACGCAGTATTTT. The rearrangement uses TRBV19 and TRBJ2-3; D perhaps matches TRBD2 (6 bases). The CDR3 sequence is 14 residues long. Germline V gives CDR1 LNHDA, CDR2 SQIVND (reference sequence). V lost 5 bases and J lost 4, with 13 bases in between. The full variable domain, with the rest looked up from reference TRBV19 and TRBJ2-3, is DGGITQSPKYLFRKEGQNVTLSCEQNLNHDAMYWYRQDPGQGLRLIYYSQIVNDFQKGDIAEGYSVSREKKESFPLTVTSAQKNPTAFYLCASSQVPGADTQYFGPGTRLTVL.

The V gene is TRBV3-1 (or the pseudogene TRBV3-2), the J gene TRBJ2-7, with 9 bases lining up with TRBD2. Unmatched junction bases numbered 12, after V lost 0 bases and J lost 3 bases. From germline, CDR1 is LGHDT and CDR2 YNNKEL (reference sequence). The CDR3 runs to 18 residues. The CDR3 loop reads CASSQDRGQRGAYYEQYF. The CDR3 DNA reads as TGTGCCAGCAGCCAAGATAGGGGACAGCGGGGGGCTTACTACGAGCAGTACTTC.

V gene TRBV2 combines with J gene TRBJ1-5; no clear D. The CDR3 has 13 residues. Germline CDR1 reads SNHLY; CDR2 reads FYNNEI. With 7 bases removed from V and 0 bases from J, the gap between germline ends came to 7 bases. CDR3 DNA sequence: TGTGCCAGCACTGGTGATAGCAATCAGCCCCAGCATTTT. This sequence encodes CASTGDSNQPQHF.

The CDR3 is CASSPSPNTEAFF. CDR3 DNA: TGTGCCAGCAGTCCCTCACCGAACACTGAAGCTTTCTTT. V gene TRBV6-5 combines with J gene TRBJ1-1; the D is unclear. CDR3 length equals 13 residues. V shed 5 bases and J shed 1 base, with 8 bases lying between them. Germline V gene sequence: CDR1 MNHEY, CDR2 SVGAGI.

The genes are TRBV7-8 and TRBJ2-5; 9 nucleotides line up with TRBD2. This CDR3 has 16 residues. V was pared by 2 bases and J by 5 bases, with 9 bases of the junction left unmatched. CDR1 is SGHVS, CDR2 FQNEAQ, per germline. CDR3 in amino acids: CASSLLSGRSSETQYF. The CDR3, as DNA: TGTGCCAGCAGCTTACTTAGCGGGAGATCGAGTGAGACCCAGTACTTC.

The chain has TRBV5-1 and TRBJ2-1; tentatively, D is TRBD2 (5 bases). Germline CDR1 and CDR2: SGHRS and YFSETQ. The CDR3 is made up of 14 amino acids. V lost 2 bases, J lost 8 bases, and 14 bases lay in between. The CDR3 nucleotides read TGCGCCAGCAGCTTAACGGCCGGGGTCGATGAGCAGTTCTTC. It yields the protein CASSLTAGVDEQFF.

The gene calls are TRBV5-1 and TRBJ2-7; the D is unclear. The CDR3 loop spans 11 amino acids. With 0 bases removed from V and 6 bases from J, the gap between germline ends came to 4 bases. CDR1 and CDR2 from the germline V gene are SGHRS and YFSETQ. CDR3 DNA: TGCGCCAGCAGCTTGGAAGCCGAGCAGTACTTC. It is translated as CASSLEAEQYF.

This clone was detected once. The chain is built from TRBV19 and TRBJ2-6; D not certain. The CDR3 contains 16 residues. V was pared by 7 bases and J by 0 bases, with 13 bases between. Germline V CDR1 and CDR2: LNHDA, SQIVND (reference sequence). The chain's CDR3 is CASNGFSGSGANVLTF. The CDR3 DNA sequence: TGTGCCAGTAATGGATTTTCCGGCTCTGGGGCCAACGTCCTGACTTTC. Supplemented by reference TRBV19 and TRBJ2-6, the full variable domain reads DGGITQSPKYLFRKEGQNVTLSCEQNLNHDAMYWYRQDPGQGLRLIYYSQIVNDFQKGDIAEGYSVSREKKESFPLTVTSAQKNPTAFYLCASNGFSGSGANVLTFGAGSRLTVL.

The chain recombines TRBV4-1 with TRBJ1-3; 8 bases align to TRBD1. The CDR3 length is 17 residues. V shed 0 bases and J 6 bases; nucleotides not matched to a gene: 10. Germline assignment: CDR1 MGHRA and CDR2 YSYEKL. CDR3 loop: CASSQDRARGLVNTIYF. The CDR3 bases are TGCGCCAGCAGCCAAGATAGAGCCAGGGGGCTAGTAAACACCATATATTTT.

The chain uses TRBV6-6 and TRBJ2-7; 10 bases align to TRBD1. This CDR3 is built from 16 residues. Germline lookup yields CDR1 MNHNY and CDR2 SVGAGI (reference sequence). V was pared by 0 bases and J by 7 bases, with 9 bases of the junction left unmatched. The CDR3 DNA reads TGTGCCAGCAGTTACTCGATCGCCGGGACAGGGGTTGAGCAGTACTTC. This encodes CASSYSIAGTGVEQYF.

This rearrangement joins TRBV19 to TRBJ1-4; D might be TRBD1 (6 bases). The CDR3 spans 19 residues. V was pared by 6 bases and J by 0 bases, with 23 bases between. Germline values: CDR1 LNHDA, CDR2 SQIVND (reference sequence). The CDR3 is CASRPRGGSERSTNEKLFF. CDR3 coding DNA: TGTGCCAGTAGGCCACGTGGGGGCAGTGAACGATCAACTAATGAAAAACTGTTTTTT.

The chain has TRBV5-1 and TRBJ2-7, with 11 bases that match TRBD2. With V trimmed by 0 bases and J by 6 bases, 5 bases remained unmatched. Germline V gene lookup returns CDR1 SGHRS and CDR2 YFSETQ. The CDR3 loop spans 15 amino acids. Here the CDR3 DNA reads TGCGCCAGCAGCTTGGAAACTAGCGGGAGTGTCGAGCAGTACTTC. Translating gives CASSLETSGSVEQYF.

The gene calls are TRBV27 and TRBJ2-7, with a tentative D call TRBD1 (5 bases). The germline CDR1 and CDR2 sequences are MNHEY and SMNVEV (reference sequence). Deletions cut 7 bases from V and 4 bases from J, with 23 bases between. This CDR3 has 16 amino acids. The CDR3, as DNA: TGTGCCAGCACCGCTCTCTCGACAGCGATAGGGTACGAGCAGTACTTC. This codes for CASTALSTAIGYEQYF.

The V call is TRBV7-9, the J call TRBJ2-1, with a weak D call TRBD1 (5 bases). Germline loops: CDR1 SEHNR, CDR2 FQNEAQ (reference sequence). Between the trimmed V and J ends, which lost 5 bases and 4 bases, there was a span of 15 bases. The CDR3 is 15 residues long. CDR3 coding DNA: TGTGCCAGCAGCCCAGACAGTGGAAAATACAATGAGCAGTTCTTC. This sequence encodes CASSPDSGKYNEQFF.

The chain carries TRBV7-3 and TRBJ2-2; perhaps D is TRBD1 or TRBD2 (6 bases each). Germline CDR1 reads SGHTA; CDR2 reads FQGTGA. This CDR3 has 15 residues. With 6 bases removed from V and 2 bases from J, the gap between germline ends came to 13 bases. The CDR3 region has the DNA TGTGCCAGCAGGGCCGGGGGCACAAACACCGGGGAGCTGTTTTTT. Translation gives CASRAGGTNTGELFF.

This chain joins TRBV6-2 or TRBV6-3 and TRBJ2-2, with TRBD2 matching 14 bases. The junction had 4 bases not matched to a gene; V was cut back by 1 base and J by 6 bases. Germline V gene lookup returns CDR1 MNHEY and CDR2 SVGEGT. CDR3 length: 17 amino acids. The CDR3 DNA follows: TGTGCCAGCAGTTACTACCGACTAGCGGGAGGGTCCGGGGAGCTGTTTTTT. It translates to CASSYYRLAGGSGELFF.

J is TRBJ1-1 and V is TRBV5-4, with D maybe TRBD1 (5 bases). Trimming pared 2 bases from V and 5 bases from J, leaving 10 bases between. CDR1 and CDR2 from the germline V gene are SGHNT and YYREEE (reference sequence). The CDR3 loop spans 13 amino acids. This CDR3 reads CASSLGVGTEAFF. The DNA of the CDR3 is TGTGCCAGCAGCTTAGGGGTAGGGACTGAAGCTTTCTTT.

The rearrangement links TRBV12-3 or TRBV12-4 to TRBJ2-2; D is ambiguous. Trimming left V 5 bases short and J 5 bases short, with 9 bases between. The CDR3 length is 13 residues. The CDR3 region has the DNA TGTGCCAGCAGTCAAACCCGAACCGGGGAGCTGTTTTTT. Its protein product is CASSQTRTGELFF.

The V and J genes are TRBV5-4 and TRBJ2-2; perhaps TRBD1 as D (6 bases). Germline CDR1 reads SGHNT; CDR2 reads YYREEE (reference sequence). The CDR3 consists of 15 residues. With 3 bases removed from V and 1 base from J, the gap between germline ends came to 10 bases. The CDR3 reads CASSSATGNTGELFF. CDR3 coding DNA: TGTGCCAGCAGCTCAGCGACAGGGAACACCGGGGAGCTGTTTTTT.

The chain employs TRBV28 and TRBJ1-4, with D perhaps matching TRBD1 (5 bases). The germline CDR1 and CDR2 sequences are MDHEN and SYDVKM. The length of the CDR3 is 14 residues. V lost 5 bases, J lost 2 bases, and 9 bases lay in between. CDR3 DNA: TGTGCCAGCAGTGGGGGGGGGACTAATGAAAAACTGTTTTTT. Its protein product is CASSGGGTNEKLFF.

The rearrangement joins TRBV27 to TRBJ2-7; D perhaps matches TRBD1 (5 bases). The CDR3 sequence is 14 residues long. Per germline, CDR1 MNHEY and CDR2 SMNVEV (reference sequence). The ends were cut back, 6 bases at V and 4 bases at J, with 16 bases in the middle. The CDR3 coding sequence is TGTGCCAGCAGATCGGCGGTGGGGCGGTACGAGCAGTACTTC. This translates into CASRSAVGRYEQYF.

The gene calls are TRBV12-3 or TRBV12-4 and TRBJ1-6, with D possibly TRBD1 on 5 matching bases. V was trimmed by 7 bases and J by 9 bases, leaving 10 bases between them. The CDR3 consists of 12 residues. The CDR3 DNA is TGTGCCAGCACACGGAGGGGTTCACCCCTCCACTTT. This encodes CASTRRGSPLHF.

This clone was picked up one time. The chain combines TRBV9 with TRBJ2-7, with 7 bases aligning to TRBD1. The CDR3 is made up of 14 amino acids. Per germline, CDR1 SGDLS and CDR2 YYNGEE. The V and J ends lost 4 bases and 5 bases, in that order; junction bases with no gene match: 9. The CDR3, as DNA: TGTGCCAGCAGCCCTACAGGGGCCCCGGACGAGCAGTACTTC. It encodes CASSPTGAPDEQYF. The variable domain in full, completed from reference TRBV9 and TRBJ2-7, reads DSGVTQTPKHLITATGQRVTLRCSPRSGDLSVYWYQQSLDQGLQFLIQYYNGEERAKGNILERFSAQQFPDLHSELNLSSLELGDSALYFCASSPTGAPDEQYFGPGTRLTVT.

Here the CDR3 DNA reads TGTGCCAGCAGTTTAGGGGGACCAGCCTACAATGAGCAGTTCTTC. This sequence encodes CASSLGGPAYNEQFF. The chain uses TRBV27 and TRBJ2-1; D might be TRBD1 or TRBD2, each matching 5 bases. The length of the CDR3 is 15 residues. The V gene's germline CDR1 is MNHEY and CDR2 SMNVEV (reference sequence). Trimming removed 2 bases at V and 2 bases at J, with 10 bases between.

The genes are TRBV11-2 and TRBJ1-1; D is unresolved. The CDR3 contains 13 residues. Germline-derived CDR1 and CDR2 are SGHAT and FQNNGV. With 6 bases removed from V and 0 bases from J, the gap between germline ends came to 8 bases. CDR3: CASRRNLNTEAFF. DNA for the CDR3: TGTGCCAGCAGACGCAACTTGAACACTGAAGCTTTCTTT.

This clone was picked up one time. The CDR3 region has the DNA TGTGCCAGCTCACTTTCCGGGATGGATCAGCCCCAGCATTTT. Translating gives CASSLSGMDQPQHF. The chain is built from TRBV18 and TRBJ1-5; D call uncertain. The CDR3 runs 14 residues. Germline V gene lookup returns CDR1 KGHSH and CDR2 LQKENI. Trimming removed 4 bases from V and 5 bases from J, with 12 bases in between.

The V gene is TRBV28, the J gene TRBJ2-2; the D gene is possibly TRBD2 (5 bases). Between the trimmed V and J ends, which lost 6 bases and 7 bases, there was a span of 15 bases. CDR1 is MDHEN and CDR2 is SYDVKM in the germline V gene. The length of the CDR3 is 14 residues. Here the CDR3 reads CASSPRTLGGELFF. CDR3 in DNA: TGTGCCAGCAGCCCCCGGACTCTTGGCGGGGAGCTGTTTTTT.

This clone has just a few counts. The rearrangement links TRBV11-2 to TRBJ1-2; 10 nucleotides line up with TRBD1. This CDR3 is built from 16 residues. Germline V CDR1 and CDR2: SGHAT, FQNNGV. The V and J ends lost 7 bases and 4 bases, in that order; junction bases with no gene match: 12. In DNA, the CDR3 is TGTGCCAGCAACAAGGGACAGGGGTTTGGGCGCTATGGCTACACCTTC. This encodes CASNKGQGFGRYGYTF.

V and J are TRBV7-3 and TRBJ2-2, with D tentatively TRBD1 or TRBD2 (5 bases each). The CDR3 contains 15 residues. Germline values: CDR1 SGHTA, CDR2 FQGTGA. V lost 4 bases, J lost 7 bases, and 16 bases lay in between. The CDR3 nucleotides read TGTGCCAGCAGCTCCGGGGACGGAAGGAACGGGGAGCTGTTTTTT. It translates to CASSSGDGRNGELFF.